The 30 T cell receptor beta chains given below trace back to one sample, sequenced in a study of T-cell reconstitution after alpha-beta-depleted transplantation in children. The antigens of these receptors remain unknown. Researchers prepared the TCRbeta library using unique molecular identifiers, the study reports. MiXCR was run by TCRdb on the PCR reads, yielding one entry per CDR3 protein. In the table there are about 300,000 distinct CDR3 sequences, 7.5% to 9% of which are singletons. Study-wide results and limits: T-cell numbers and diversity, one year after transplant, stemmed largely from T cells that were newly produced.

The sample was peripheral blood, taken 360 days after TCRalphabeta/CD19-depleted stem cell transplant. The receptors here all came from a female patient aged 2-15 years who had a stem cell transplant for Fanconi anemia, so the T cells may come from the graft donor.

This clonotype has a handful of counts. CDR3 sequence reads: CASSELLSYNEQFF. The CDR3 region has the DNA TGTGCCAGCAGTGAGCTCCTCTCCTACAATGAGCAGTTCTTC. This chain uses TRBV27 with TRBJ2-1; D is unclear. CDR1 and CDR2 (germline): MNHEY, SMNVEV (reference sequence). There are 14 residues in the CDR3. V dropped 5 bases and J dropped 0 bases, with 8 bases sitting between them.

There are many counts of this clonotype. In DNA form, the CDR3 reads TGCGCCAGCAGCCCACCGGGACGGGAAGAGACCCAGTACTTC. Translating it yields CASSPPGREETQYF. The chain is built from TRBV5-1 and TRBJ2-5, with D tentatively TRBD1 or TRBD2 (5 bases each). V lost 4 bases to trimming and J lost 3 bases, with 13 bases between them. This CDR3 is built from 14 residues. Germline lookup yields CDR1 SGHRS and CDR2 YFSETQ.

In its sample, this clonotype was seen many times. V is TRBV20-1 and J is TRBJ2-1, with TRBD2 identical over 8 bases. Germline V gives CDR1 DFQATT, CDR2 SNEGSKA (reference sequence). J was trimmed by 8 bases and V by 5 bases; bases with no gene match: 8. The CDR3 consists of 13 residues. The CDR3 DNA is TGCAGTGCTTCCGGGACTAGATTTTATGAGCAGTTCTTC. Its translation is CSASGTRFYEQFF.

This clonotype showed up just once. A read error is possible here, since a much larger clone lies one base away. The rearrangement joins TRBV20-1 to TRBJ2-7; tentative D call: TRBD2 (5 bases). Trimming stripped 2 bases from V and 9 bases from J, with 14 bases between. The CDR3 consists of 12 residues. Germline V lookup: CDR1 DFQATT, CDR2 SNEGSKA (reference sequence). Here the CDR3 DNA reads TGCAGTGCTAGAAAGGGAGAGGACGGGCAGTACTTC. It translates to CSARKGEDGQYF.

The rearrangement uses TRBV10-3 and TRBJ2-1; 8 bases line up with TRBD2. In germline, CDR1 is ENHRY, CDR2 SYGVKD. J was trimmed by 7 bases and V by 6 bases; bases with no gene match: 8. The CDR3 contains 14 residues. The CDR3 spells CAIRGAAGENEQFF. The CDR3 bases are TGTGCCATCAGGGGGGCAGCGGGGGAGAATGAGCAGTTCTTC.

Many counts were recorded for this clonotype. This chain uses TRBV15 with TRBJ2-2, with D perhaps TRBD2 (6 bases). CDR1 is LNHNV and CDR2 is YYDKDF in the germline V gene (reference sequence). Trimming shortened V by 4 bases and J by 7 bases, and 13 bases separated the two germline ends. This CDR3 is 14 amino acids long. The CDR3 DNA reads TGTGCCACCAGCATAAGTAGCGGAGTCGGGGAGCTGTTTTTT. Translating it yields CATSISSGVGELFF. Drawing the rest from reference TRBV15 and TRBJ2-2, the complete variable domain is DAMVIQNPRYQVTQFGKPVTLSCSQTLNHNVMYWYQQKSSQAPKLLFHYYDKDFNNEADTPDNFQSRRPNTSFCFLDIRSPGLGDTAMYLCATSISSGVGELFFGEGSRLTVL.

The chain recombines TRBV10-3 with TRBJ1-5; a weak D match, TRBD1 (6 bases). This CDR3 spans 13 amino acids. The germline gives CDR1 ENHRY, CDR2 SYGVKD. V lost 10 bases and J lost 5, with 15 bases in between. CDR3 loop: CATLQGLDQPQHF. The CDR3 DNA follows: TGTGCCACCTTACAGGGACTTGATCAGCCCCAGCATTTT.

This clonotype was detected ten times or more. CDR3 sequence (DNA): TGTGCCAGCAGTGAGGGACAGGGCCTGGACGAGCAGTACTTC. Protein sequence: CASSEGQGLDEQYF. V and J are TRBV2 and TRBJ2-7; 9 bases map to TRBD1. The length of the CDR3 is 14 residues. Germline CDR1 SNHLY, CDR2 FYNNEI. Unmatched junction bases numbered 5, after V lost 3 bases and J lost 5 bases.

This clonotype occurred many times. This chain connects TRBV20-1 to TRBJ2-2, with 11 positions matching TRBD2. The CDR3 totals 16 residues. J lost 3 bases, V lost 5 bases, and 8 bases had no gene match. The germline gives CDR1 DFQATT, CDR2 SNEGSKA (reference sequence). CDR3 protein: CSAGPSGGKDTGELFF. The CDR3 DNA reads as TGCAGTGCTGGTCCTAGCGGGGGGAAGGACACCGGGGAGCTGTTTTTT.

A single count supports this clonotype. V usage is TRBV19 and J usage is TRBJ1-1; 9 positions agree with TRBD1. The CDR3 sequence is 13 residues long. V lost 6 bases and J lost 5; bases outside the gene matches: 4. The germline gives CDR1 LNHDA, CDR2 SQIVND (reference sequence). The CDR3 protein is CASSPGTGTEAFF. The DNA of the CDR3 is TGTGCCAGTAGCCCCGGGACAGGGACTGAAGCTTTCTTT. The entire variable domain, with the rest obtained from reference TRBV19 and TRBJ1-1, is as follows: DGGITQSPKYLFRKEGQNVTLSCEQNLNHDAMYWYRQDPGQGLRLIYYSQIVNDFQKGDIAEGYSVSREKKESFPLTVTSAQKNPTAFYLCASSPGTGTEAFFGQGTRLTVV.

Judged by abundance, this clonotype is medium-sized. The genes are TRBV5-1 and TRBJ2-7, with TRBD1 as a possible D gene (5 bases). CDR1 is SGHRS and CDR2 is YFSETQ in the germline V gene. The CDR3 covers 13 residues. Trimming took off 5 bases at V and 0 bases at J, with 9 bases between the two ends. In DNA, the CDR3 is TGCGCCAGCAGAGACAGTGTCTCCTACGAGCAGTACTTC. Its protein product is CASRDSVSYEQYF.

This clonotype showed up just a few times. This chain uses TRBV27 with TRBJ2-4, with 9 bases identical to TRBD1. CDR3 length: 14 amino acids. Germline assignment: CDR1 MNHEY and CDR2 SMNVEV (reference sequence). The ends lost 5 bases at V and 6 bases at J; junction bases unmatched: 5. CDR3 residues: CASSPGTGINIQYF. In nucleotides, the CDR3 is TGTGCCAGCAGTCCTGGGACAGGGATAAACATTCAGTACTTC.

The chain recombines TRBV7-9 with TRBJ2-4, with D possibly TRBD1 on 6 matching bases. The CDR3 is made up of 16 amino acids. V was clipped by 0 bases and J by 0 bases, with 9 bases between them. From germline, CDR1 is SEHNR and CDR2 FQNEAQ (reference sequence). CDR3 nucleotide sequence: TGTGCCAGCAGCTTAGCGCCGACAGGAGCCAAAAACATTCAGTACTTC. Protein product: CASSLAPTGAKNIQYF.

The table lists this clonotype with many counts. The chain carries TRBV7-3 and TRBJ2-7; TRBD1 matches at 9 bases. The trim removed 4 bases at V and 2 bases at J, leaving 6 bases unmatched. The CDR3 extends over 15 amino acids. Germline-derived CDR1 and CDR2 are SGHTA and FQGTGA. The DNA of the CDR3 is TGTGCCAGCAGCTCGTCCGGGACAGGGCCCTACGAGCAGTACTTC. As protein: CASSSSGTGPYEQYF.

This clonotype has ten or more counts. V gene TRBV12-3 or TRBV12-4 combines with J gene TRBJ2-5; D ambiguous. Trimming took off 3 bases at V and 2 bases at J, with 7 bases between the two ends. The CDR3 contains 13 residues. CDR3 coding DNA: TGTGCCAGCAGTTTTGGTAATCAAGAGACCCAGTACTTC. As protein: CASSFGNQETQYF.

This clonotype was recorded at least ten times. The CDR3 DNA reads TGCAGCGTTCACCTAACAGCGAACACCGGGGAGCTGTTTTTT. Translating it yields CSVHLTANTGELFF. The chain links TRBV29-1 to TRBJ2-2; unclear D gene. The V gene's germline CDR1 is SQVTM and CDR2 ANQGSEA. The CDR3 sequence is 14 residues long. V lost 5 bases and J 0 bases, leaving 10 bases between the germline ends.

This clonotype was counted at least ten times. The chain has TRBV6-2 or TRBV6-3 and TRBJ2-5, with D tentatively TRBD2 (6 bases). Between the trimmed V and J ends, which lost 6 bases and 2 bases, there was a span of 16 bases. The CDR3 is made up of 15 amino acids. CDR1 and CDR2 from the germline V gene are MNHEY and SVGEGT. The CDR3 DNA sequence: TGTGCCAGCAGCCGCGGGACTGGGGGACAAGAGACCCAGTACTTC. Amino acids: CASSRGTGGQETQYF.

This clonotype was detected a few times. CDR3 nucleotide sequence: TGTGCCAGCAGCAGGACAGGGGGCGCGGGGCTTGACAATGAGCAGTTCTTC. It yields the protein CASSRTGGAGLDNEQFF. This chain links TRBV5-5 with TRBJ2-1, with 11 bases matching TRBD1. After removal of 4 bases from V and 5 bases from J, the junction contained 11 bases not matched to a gene. The CDR3 is 17 residues long. Germline V lookup: CDR1 SGHKS, CDR2 YYEKEE (reference sequence).

This clonotype was picked up a small number of times. This chain uses TRBV6-1 with TRBJ1-2, with a tentative D call TRBD1 (5 bases). The length of the CDR3 is 15 residues. V was trimmed by 1 base and J by 4 bases, leaving 13 bases between them. Germline V gives CDR1 MNHNS, CDR2 SASEGT. The CDR3 region is CASSEVFGASYGYTF. The CDR3 DNA follows: TGTGCCAGCAGTGAAGTTTTTGGGGCCTCCTATGGCTACACCTTC.

This clonotype was seen repeatedly, ten times or more. J is TRBJ1-1 and V is TRBV5-1; 8 positions agree with TRBD1. The CDR3 has 15 amino acids. The germline V gene encodes CDR1 SGHRS and CDR2 YFSETQ. The V segment lost 2 bases and the J segment 6 bases; nucleotides outside the gene matches: 9. CDR3 bases: TGCGCCAGCAGCTTCGGACAGGGCTTTAGGTCTGAAGCTTTCTTT. It translates to CASSFGQGFRSEAFF.

This clonotype was counted at least ten times. The genes are TRBV28 and TRBJ2-7, with 8 bases lining up with TRBD1. V shed 6 bases and J 0 bases; nucleotides not matched to a gene: 4. This CDR3 is built from 14 residues. Looked up from germline, CDR1 is MDHEN and CDR2 is SYDVKM. The CDR3 region is CASSRTGSSYEQYV. CDR3 in DNA: TGTGCCAGCAGCCGGACAGGGAGCTCCTACGAGCAGTACGTC.

The chain couples TRBV30 to TRBJ2-3; perhaps TRBD2 as D (6 bases). The CDR3 totals 13 residues. V shed 4 bases and J shed 4 bases, with 12 bases lying between them. Germline assignment: CDR1 GTSNPN and CDR2 SVGIG (reference sequence). In DNA, the CDR3 is TGTGCCTGGACTGTGGGGGGACCAGATACGCAGTATTTT. Translating it yields CAWTVGGPDTQYF.

This clonotype was seen only a few times. The chain carries TRBV7-8 and TRBJ1-2; TRBD1 agrees at 7 bases. Germline V CDR1 and CDR2: SGHVS, FQNEAQ. This CDR3 is 13 amino acids long. Trimming at V came to 5 bases and at J to 4 bases, leaving 4 bases not matched to a gene. The CDR3 sequence: CASSIDRVYGYTF. The CDR3 DNA follows: TGTGCCAGCAGCATCGACAGGGTCTATGGCTACACCTTC. The whole variable domain, filled in from reference TRBV7-8 and TRBJ1-2, reads GAGVSQSPRYKVAKRGQDVALRCDPISGHVSLFWYQQALGQGPEFLTYFQNEAQLDKSGLPSDRFFAERPEGSVSTLKIQRTQQEDSAVYLCASSIDRVYGYTFGSGTRLTVV.

This clonotype was picked up many times. The chain carries TRBV4-3 and TRBJ2-1; 9 positions agree with TRBD1. Germline assignment: CDR1 LGHNA and CDR2 YSLEER. J was trimmed by 2 bases and V by 4 bases; bases with no gene match: 6. This CDR3 has 16 amino acids. The CDR3 sequence: CASSPAGTGPYNEQFF. CDR3 bases: TGCGCCAGCAGCCCGGCCGGGACAGGGCCCTACAATGAGCAGTTCTTC.

This clonotype was detected many times. V gene TRBV12-3 or TRBV12-4 combines with J gene TRBJ1-3, with D unclear. Between the trimmed V and J ends, which lost 6 bases and 4 bases, there was a span of 13 bases. The length of the CDR3 is 14 residues. The DNA for the CDR3 is TGTGCCAGCAGACGCCGCGGGGAAGGAAACACCATATATTTT. Protein sequence: CASRRRGEGNTIYF.

This clonotype has ten or more counts. This chain links TRBV20-1 with TRBJ2-3; 8 nucleotides match TRBD2. The CDR3 totals 13 residues. Germline lookup yields CDR1 DFQATT and CDR2 SNEGSKA (reference sequence). J lost 2 bases, V lost 5 bases, and 3 bases had no gene match. The CDR3 nucleotides are TGCAGTGCTTCAGCGGGGGACACAGATACGCAGTATTTT. Residues: CSASAGDTDTQYF.

Many counts were recorded for this clonotype. This rearrangement joins TRBV5-6 to TRBJ2-1, with 7 bases fitting TRBD1. Germline values: CDR1 SGHDT, CDR2 YYEEEE. There are 16 residues in the CDR3. V trimming: 3 bases; J trimming: 11 bases; junction bases outside the gene matches: 17. This CDR3 reads CASSYWAADRENKQFF. The CDR3 DNA is TGTGCCAGCAGCTATTGGGCGGCCGACAGGGAAAACAAGCAGTTCTTC.

This clonotype was seen more than once but under ten times. This chain uses TRBV7-3 with TRBJ2-2; 12 bases line up with TRBD2. With V trimmed by 5 bases and J by 2 bases, 3 bases remained unmatched. This CDR3 has 16 residues. Germline values: CDR1 SGHTA, CDR2 FQGTGA. CDR3 region: CASSPTSGRNTGELFF. The CDR3 DNA reads TGTGCCAGCAGCCCGACTAGCGGGAGAAACACCGGGGAGCTGTTTTTT.

This clonotype was seen repeatedly, ten times or more. The rearrangement joins TRBV6-1 to TRBJ2-1, with TRBD2 as a possible D gene (7 bases). Germline CDR1 and CDR2: MNHNS and SASEGT. The length of the CDR3 is 15 residues. The V end lost 7 bases, the J end lost 7 bases, and 20 bases lay between the germline ends. CDR3 DNA: TGTGCCAGCATTGCCGGGGGGCCCCATGGAAATGAGCAGTTCTTC. This translates into CASIAGGPHGNEQFF.

The chain couples TRBV19 to TRBJ1-1, with TRBD1 as a possible D gene (5 bases). V lost 5 bases, J lost 5 bases, and 15 bases lay in between. The germline V gene has CDR1 LNHDA and CDR2 SQIVND (reference sequence). The length of the CDR3 is 14 residues. CDR3 in amino acids: CASSPWGYGTEAFF. DNA of the CDR3: TGTGCCAGTAGTCCATGGGGGTACGGTACTGAAGCTTTCTTT.